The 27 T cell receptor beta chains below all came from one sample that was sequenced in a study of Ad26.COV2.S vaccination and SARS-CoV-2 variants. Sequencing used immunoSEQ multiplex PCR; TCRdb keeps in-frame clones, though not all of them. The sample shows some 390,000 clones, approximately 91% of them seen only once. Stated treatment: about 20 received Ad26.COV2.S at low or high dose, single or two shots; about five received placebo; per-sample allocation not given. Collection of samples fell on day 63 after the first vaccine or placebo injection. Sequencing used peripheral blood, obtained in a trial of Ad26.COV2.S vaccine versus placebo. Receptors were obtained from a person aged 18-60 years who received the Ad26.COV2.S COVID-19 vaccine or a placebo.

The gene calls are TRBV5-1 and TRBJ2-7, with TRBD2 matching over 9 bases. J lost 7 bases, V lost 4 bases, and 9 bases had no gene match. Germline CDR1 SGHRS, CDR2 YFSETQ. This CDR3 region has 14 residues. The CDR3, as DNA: TGCGCCAGCAGCCGCGTAGCGGGAGCGGGAGAGCAGTACTTC. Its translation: CASSRVAGAGEQYF.

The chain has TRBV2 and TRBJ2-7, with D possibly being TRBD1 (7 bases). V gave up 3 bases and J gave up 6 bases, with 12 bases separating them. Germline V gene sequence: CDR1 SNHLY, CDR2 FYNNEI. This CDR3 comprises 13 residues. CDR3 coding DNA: TGTGCCAGCAGTGAGAACAGGGGAGGCGAGCAGTACTTC. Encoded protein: CASSENRGGEQYF.

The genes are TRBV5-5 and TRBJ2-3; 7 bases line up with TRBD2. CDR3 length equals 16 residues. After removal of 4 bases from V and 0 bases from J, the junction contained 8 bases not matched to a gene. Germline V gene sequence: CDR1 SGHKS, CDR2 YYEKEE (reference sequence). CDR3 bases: TGTGCCAGCAGCGACAGAGCGGGGACCAGCACAGATACGCAGTATTTT. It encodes CASSDRAGTSTDTQYF.

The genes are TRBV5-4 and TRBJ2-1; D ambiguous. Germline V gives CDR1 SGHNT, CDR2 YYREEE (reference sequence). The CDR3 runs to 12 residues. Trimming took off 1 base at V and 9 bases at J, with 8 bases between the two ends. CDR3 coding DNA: TGTGCCAGCAGCTTGTATGAAGGTGAGCAGTTCTTC. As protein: CASSLYEGEQFF.

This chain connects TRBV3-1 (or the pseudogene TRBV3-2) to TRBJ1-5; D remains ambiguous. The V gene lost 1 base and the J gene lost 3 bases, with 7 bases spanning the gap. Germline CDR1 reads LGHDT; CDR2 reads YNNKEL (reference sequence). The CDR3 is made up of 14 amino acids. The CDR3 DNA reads TGTGCCAGCAGCCAAGTGGCCTCCAATCAGCCCCAGCATTTT. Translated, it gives CASSQVASNQPQHF.

The CDR3 reads CASSYGQGQGETQYF. The CDR3 nucleotides are TGTGCCAGCAGTTACGGGCAGGGTCAAGGAGAGACCCAGTACTTC. The chain carries TRBV6-6 and TRBJ2-5, with D maybe TRBD1 (5 bases). Trimming stripped 2 bases from V and 4 bases from J, with 14 bases between. The V gene's germline CDR1 is MNHNY and CDR2 SVGAGI (reference sequence). The CDR3 runs 15 residues.

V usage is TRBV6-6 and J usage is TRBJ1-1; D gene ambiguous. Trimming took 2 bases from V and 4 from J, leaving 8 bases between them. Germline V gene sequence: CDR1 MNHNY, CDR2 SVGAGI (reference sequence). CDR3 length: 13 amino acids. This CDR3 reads CASSYGQSTEAFF. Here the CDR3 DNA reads TGTGCCAGCAGTTACGGGCAAAGCACTGAAGCTTTCTTT.

CDR3 in DNA: TGTGCCATCTCCTCAGTGGAACCCAACGTCGGGACTCTAACTTACTATGGCTACACCTTC. Its translation is CAISSVEPNVGTLTYYGYTF. The rearrangement joins TRBV5-8 to TRBJ1-2; tentative D call: TRBD1 (5 bases). This CDR3 is built from 20 residues. Germline V gene sequence: CDR1 SGHTS, CDR2 YDEGEE. Trimming left V 9 bases short and J 3 bases short, with 36 bases between.

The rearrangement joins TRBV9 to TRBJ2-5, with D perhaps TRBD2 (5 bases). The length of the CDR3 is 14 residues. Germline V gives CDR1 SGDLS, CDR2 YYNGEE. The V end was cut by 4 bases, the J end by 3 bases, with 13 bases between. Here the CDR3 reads CASSPTGREETQYF. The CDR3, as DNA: TGTGCCAGCAGCCCAACGGGGAGAGAAGAGACCCAGTACTTC.

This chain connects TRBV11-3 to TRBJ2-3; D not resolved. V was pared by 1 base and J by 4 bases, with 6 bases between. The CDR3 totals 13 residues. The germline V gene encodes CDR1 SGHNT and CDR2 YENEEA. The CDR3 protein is CASSLAMADTQYF. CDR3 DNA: TGTGCCAGCAGCTTAGCAATGGCAGATACGCAGTATTTT.

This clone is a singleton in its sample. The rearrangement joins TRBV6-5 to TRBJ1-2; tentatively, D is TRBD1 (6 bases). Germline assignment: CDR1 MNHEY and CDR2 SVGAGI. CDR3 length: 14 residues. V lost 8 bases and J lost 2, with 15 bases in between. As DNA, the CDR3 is TGTGCCAGCCGAAAATTCGGGACAAACTATGGCTACACCTTC. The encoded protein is CASRKFGTNYGYTF.

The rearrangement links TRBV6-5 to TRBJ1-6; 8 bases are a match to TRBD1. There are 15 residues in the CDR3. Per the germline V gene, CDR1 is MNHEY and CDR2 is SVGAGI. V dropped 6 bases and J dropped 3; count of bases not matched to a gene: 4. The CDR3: CASSSTGGYNSPLHF. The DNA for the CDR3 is TGTGCCAGCAGCTCAACAGGGGGCTATAATTCACCCCTCCACTTT.

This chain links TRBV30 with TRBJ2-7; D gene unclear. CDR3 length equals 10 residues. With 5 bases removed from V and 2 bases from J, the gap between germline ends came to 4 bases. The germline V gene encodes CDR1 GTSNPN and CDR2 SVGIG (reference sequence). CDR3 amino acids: CAWGTYEQYF. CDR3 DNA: TGTGCCTGGGGCACCTACGAGCAGTACTTC. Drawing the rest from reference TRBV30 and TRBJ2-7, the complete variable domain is SQTIHQWPATLVQPVGSPLSLECTVEGTSNPNLYWYRQAAGRGLQLLFYSVGIGQISSEVPQNLSASRPQDRQFILSSKKLLLSDSGFYLCAWGTYEQYFGPGTRLTVT.

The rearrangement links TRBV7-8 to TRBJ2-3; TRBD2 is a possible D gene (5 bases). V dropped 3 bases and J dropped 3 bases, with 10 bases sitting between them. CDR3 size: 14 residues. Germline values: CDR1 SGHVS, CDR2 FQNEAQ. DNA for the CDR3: TGTGCCAGCAGCTTTGTGGGAGAGACAGATACGCAGTATTTT. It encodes CASSFVGETDTQYF.

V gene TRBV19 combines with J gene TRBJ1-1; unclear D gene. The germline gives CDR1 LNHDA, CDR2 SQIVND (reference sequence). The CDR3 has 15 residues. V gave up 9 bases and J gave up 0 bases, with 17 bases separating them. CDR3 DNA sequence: TGTGCCAGCCAAGCTCCAGAGGCAATGAACACTGAAGCTTTCTTT. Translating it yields CASQAPEAMNTEAFF.

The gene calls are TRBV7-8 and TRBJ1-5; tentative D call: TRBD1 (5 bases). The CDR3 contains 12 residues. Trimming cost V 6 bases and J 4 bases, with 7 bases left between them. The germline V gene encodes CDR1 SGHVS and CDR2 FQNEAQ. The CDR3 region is CASRGRNQPQHF. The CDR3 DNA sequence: TGTGCCAGCAGGGGACGGAATCAGCCCCAGCATTTT.

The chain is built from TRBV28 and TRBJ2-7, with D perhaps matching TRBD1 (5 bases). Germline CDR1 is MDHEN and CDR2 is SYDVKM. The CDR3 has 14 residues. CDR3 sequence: CAASLADTAYEQYF. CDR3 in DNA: TGTGCTGCCTCTCTCGCGGACACAGCCTACGAGCAGTACTTC.

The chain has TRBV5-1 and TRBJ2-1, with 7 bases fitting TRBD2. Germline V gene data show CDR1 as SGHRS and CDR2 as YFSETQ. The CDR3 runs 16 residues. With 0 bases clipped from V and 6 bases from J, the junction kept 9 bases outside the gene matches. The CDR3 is CASSLVTSGKRNEQFF. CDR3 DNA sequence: TGCGCCAGCAGCTTGGTGACCAGCGGGAAACGCAATGAGCAGTTCTTC.

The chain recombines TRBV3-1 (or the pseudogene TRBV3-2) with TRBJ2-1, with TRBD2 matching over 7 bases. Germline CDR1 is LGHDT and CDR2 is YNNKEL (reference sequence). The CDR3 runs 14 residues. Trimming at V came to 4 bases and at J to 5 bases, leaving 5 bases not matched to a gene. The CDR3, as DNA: TGTGCCAGCAGCCCCGAGCGGGGTCACAATGAGCAGTTCTTC. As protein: CASSPERGHNEQFF.

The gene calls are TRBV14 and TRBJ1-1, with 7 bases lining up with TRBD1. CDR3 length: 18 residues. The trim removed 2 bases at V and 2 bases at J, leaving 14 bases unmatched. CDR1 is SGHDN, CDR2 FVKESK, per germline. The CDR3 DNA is TGTGCCAGCAGCCAAACAGGGGATGCTCTTCGTAGTAACACTGAAGCTTTCTTT. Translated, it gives CASSQTGDALRSNTEAFF.

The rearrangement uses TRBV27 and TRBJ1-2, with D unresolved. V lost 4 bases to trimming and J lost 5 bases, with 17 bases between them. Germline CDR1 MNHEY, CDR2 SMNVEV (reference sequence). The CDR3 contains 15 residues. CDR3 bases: TGTGCCAGCAGTTGGACCCCTGACCCGGGATATGGCTACACCTTC. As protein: CASSWTPDPGYGYTF.

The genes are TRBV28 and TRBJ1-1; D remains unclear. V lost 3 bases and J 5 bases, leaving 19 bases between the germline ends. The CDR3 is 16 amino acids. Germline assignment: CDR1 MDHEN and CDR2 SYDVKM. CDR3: CASSLRGRRLLTEAFF. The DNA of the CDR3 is TGTGCCAGCAGTTTGAGAGGCAGGCGTTTGTTGACTGAAGCTTTCTTT.

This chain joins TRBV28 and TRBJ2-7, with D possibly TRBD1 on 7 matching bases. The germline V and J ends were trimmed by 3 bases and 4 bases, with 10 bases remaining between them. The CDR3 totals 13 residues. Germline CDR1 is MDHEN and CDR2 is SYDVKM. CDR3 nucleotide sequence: TGTGCCAGCAGTTTTGCAGGGGGGTACGAGCAGTACTTC. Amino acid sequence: CASSFAGGYEQYF.

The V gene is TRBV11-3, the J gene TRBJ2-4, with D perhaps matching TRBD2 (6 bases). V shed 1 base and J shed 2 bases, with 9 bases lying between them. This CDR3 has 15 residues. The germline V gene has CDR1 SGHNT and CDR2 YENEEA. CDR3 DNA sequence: TGTGCCAGCAGCTTAGGGGGGGAGCCCAAAAACATTCAGTACTTC. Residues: CASSLGGEPKNIQYF.

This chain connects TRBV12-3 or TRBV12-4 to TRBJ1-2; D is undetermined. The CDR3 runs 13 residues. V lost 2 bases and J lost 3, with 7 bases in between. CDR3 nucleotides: TGTGCCAGCAGTTTAACTTTTTACTATGGCTACACCTTC. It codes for CASSLTFYYGYTF.

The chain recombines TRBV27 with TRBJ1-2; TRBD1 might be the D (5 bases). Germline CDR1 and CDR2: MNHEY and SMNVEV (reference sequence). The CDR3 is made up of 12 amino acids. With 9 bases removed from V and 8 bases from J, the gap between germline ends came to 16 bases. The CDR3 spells CASSRTGQGYTF. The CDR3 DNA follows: TGTGCCAGTTCTCGGACGGGGCAGGGCTACACCTTC.

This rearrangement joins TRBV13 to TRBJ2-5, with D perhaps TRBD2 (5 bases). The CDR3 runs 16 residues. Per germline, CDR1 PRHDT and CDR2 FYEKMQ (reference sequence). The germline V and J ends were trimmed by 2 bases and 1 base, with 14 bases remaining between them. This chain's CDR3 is CASSLLGREIQETQYF. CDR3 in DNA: TGTGCCAGCAGCTTACTAGGACGGGAAATCCAAGAGACCCAGTACTTC.